This T cell receptor beta chain was recovered during a study of shared clonotypes between healthy human individuals. The germline gives CDR1 MNHEY, CDR2 SVGAGI. The V and J ends lost 6 bases and 6 bases, in that order; junction bases with no gene match: 5. This CDR3 is 14 amino acids long. Several immunoSEQ plates held equal portions of the genomic DNA taken from each subset. Generated by immunoSEQ multiplex PCR, the TCRdb table keeps only in-frame clones and is missing some. The profile shows some 2 million clones, approximately 94% of them singletons. The sample holds one count of this clone. Its antigen is undetermined. CD45RO-negative, CCR7-positively selected cells formed the naive CD8 fraction, excluding terminally differentiated effector memory CD45RA+ cells. Study findings and constraints: Naive CD4 clonotypes overlapped across several donors at about 5.3%. Genetic and exposure-history diversity was limited by the small donor number. Unshared clonotypes carried lower generation probabilities than those common to all four donors.

The chain joins TRBV6-5 to TRBJ2-3; 11 nucleotides agree with TRBD2. Sequenced: naive CD8+ T cells sorted from blood. The receptor's source is a man between 18 and 35 years old in good health. This CDR3 is CASRVIAGGDTQYF. CDR3 DNA sequence: TGTGCCAGCAGAGTTATAGCGGGAGGGGATACGCAGTATTTT.